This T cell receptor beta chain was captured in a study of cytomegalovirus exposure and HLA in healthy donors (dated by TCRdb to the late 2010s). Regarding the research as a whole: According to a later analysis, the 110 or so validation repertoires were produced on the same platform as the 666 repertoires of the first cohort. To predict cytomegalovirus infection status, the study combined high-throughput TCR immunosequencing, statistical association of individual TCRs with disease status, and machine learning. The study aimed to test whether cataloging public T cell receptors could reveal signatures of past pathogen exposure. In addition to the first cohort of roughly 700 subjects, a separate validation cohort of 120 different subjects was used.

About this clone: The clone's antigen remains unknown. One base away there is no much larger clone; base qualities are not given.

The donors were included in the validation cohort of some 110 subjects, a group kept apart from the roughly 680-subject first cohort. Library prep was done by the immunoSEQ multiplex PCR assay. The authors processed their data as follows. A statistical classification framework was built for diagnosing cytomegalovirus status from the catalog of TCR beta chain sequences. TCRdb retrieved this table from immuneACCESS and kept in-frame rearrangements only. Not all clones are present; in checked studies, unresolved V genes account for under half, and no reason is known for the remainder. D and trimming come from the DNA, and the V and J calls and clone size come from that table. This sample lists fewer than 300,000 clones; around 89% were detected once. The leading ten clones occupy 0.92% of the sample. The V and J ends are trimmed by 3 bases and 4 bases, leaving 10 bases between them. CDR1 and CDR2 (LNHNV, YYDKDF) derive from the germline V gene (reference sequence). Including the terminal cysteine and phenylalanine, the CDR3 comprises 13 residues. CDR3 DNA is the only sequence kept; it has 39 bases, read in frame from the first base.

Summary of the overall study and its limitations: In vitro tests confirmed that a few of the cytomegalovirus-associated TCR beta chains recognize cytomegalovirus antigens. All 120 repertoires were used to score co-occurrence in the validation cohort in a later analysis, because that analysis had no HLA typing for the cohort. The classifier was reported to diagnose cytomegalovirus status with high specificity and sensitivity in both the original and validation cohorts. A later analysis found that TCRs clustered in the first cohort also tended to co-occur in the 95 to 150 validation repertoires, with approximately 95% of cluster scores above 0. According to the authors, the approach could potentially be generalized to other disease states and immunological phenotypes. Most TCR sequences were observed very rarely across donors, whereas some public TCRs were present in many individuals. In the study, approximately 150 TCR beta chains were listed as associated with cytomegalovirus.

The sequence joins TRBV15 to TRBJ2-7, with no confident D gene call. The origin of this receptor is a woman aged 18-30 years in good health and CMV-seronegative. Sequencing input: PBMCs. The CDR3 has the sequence CATSSRTEYEQYF. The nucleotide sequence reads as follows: TGTGCCACCAGCAGCCGCACCGAGTACGAGCAGTACTTC.